This entry lists 26 T cell receptor beta chains sequenced from one sample in a study of control samples from healthy donors and cancer patients. Sequenced by immunoSEQ multiplex PCR; TCRdb stores in-frame clones only, minus some. The sample contains approximately 170,000 clones, approximately 94% of which appear only once. Material for sequencing was blood. All receptors come from a man aged 30-40 years in good health.

This clone occurred once. The J gene is TRBJ1-1, the V gene TRBV19; TRBD1 might be the D (5 bases). Between the trimmed V and J ends, which lost 1 base and 7 bases, there was a span of 10 bases. The CDR3 extends over 13 amino acids. Germline CDR1 reads LNHDA; CDR2 reads SQIVND (reference sequence). CDR3 protein: CASSIGGTGEAFF. Written as DNA, the CDR3 is TGTGCCAGTAGTATAGGAGGGACGGGTGAAGCTTTCTTT.

The chain couples TRBV6-5 to TRBJ1-2, with 9 bases matching TRBD1. The CDR3 spans 15 residues. V gave up 4 bases and J gave up 4 bases; unmatched junction bases: 7. The germline gives CDR1 MNHEY, CDR2 SVGAGI. The CDR3 coding sequence is TGTGCCAGCAGTTCCCCGGGACAGGGATTCTATGGCTACACCTTC. As protein: CASSSPGQGFYGYTF.

The sample holds one count of this clone. This chain uses TRBV5-4 with TRBJ2-7, with 14 bases matching TRBD2. Germline V gives CDR1 SGHNT, CDR2 YYREEE (reference sequence). Losses at the gene ends were 4 bases for V and 2 bases for J; bases not matched to a gene: 14. The CDR3 spans 19 residues. CDR3 bases: TGTGCCAGCAGCGCAGGGACTAGCGGGGGTATATCGTCCCCCTACGAGCAGTACTTC. Amino acids: CASSAGTSGGISSPYEQYF.

V and J are TRBV10-3 and TRBJ1-1; TRBD1 might be the D (5 bases). Germline CDR1 reads ENHRY; CDR2 reads SYGVKD. The CDR3 sequence is 14 residues long. The ends were cut back, 6 bases at V and 4 bases at J, with 15 bases in the middle. The CDR3 bases are TGTGCCATCAGCCCGGGACCAGGGAGCACTGAAGCTTTCTTT. It encodes CAISPGPGSTEAFF.

The chain combines TRBV7-2 with TRBJ2-2; a weak D match, TRBD1 (7 bases). V was shortened by 5 bases and J by 3 bases, with 22 bases between the two germline ends. Germline V gene sequence: CDR1 SGHTA, CDR2 FQGNSA. The CDR3 runs to 18 residues. The CDR3 protein is CASSRATGVGGYTGELFF. The CDR3 coding sequence is TGTGCCAGCAGCAGGGCCACGGGGGTAGGGGGCTACACCGGGGAGCTGTTTTTT.

The rearrangement links TRBV27 to TRBJ2-2, with D tentatively TRBD1 or TRBD2 (6 bases each). Germline V gene sequence: CDR1 MNHEY, CDR2 SMNVEV (reference sequence). The V gene lost 5 bases and the J gene lost 6 bases, with 10 bases spanning the gap. The CDR3 extends over 13 amino acids. The CDR3: CASSVRGPGELFF. CDR3 nucleotide sequence: TGTGCCAGCAGTGTTCGGGGGCCCGGGGAGCTGTTTTTT.

The chain has TRBV27 and TRBJ1-5; TRBD1 matches at 7 bases. This CDR3 spans 13 amino acids. The trim removed 5 bases at V and 5 bases at J, leaving 3 bases unmatched. Looked up from germline, CDR1 is MNHEY and CDR2 is SMNVEV (reference sequence). The CDR3 coding sequence is TGTGCCAGCAGTCGACAGGGCTATCAGCCCCAGCATTTT. It translates to CASSRQGYQPQHF.

This chain links TRBV18 with TRBJ2-3, with 7 bases that match TRBD1. Unmatched junction bases numbered 4, after V lost 3 bases and J lost 1 base. This CDR3 spans 15 amino acids. Germline assignment: CDR1 KGHSH and CDR2 LQKENI. As DNA, the CDR3 is TGTGCCAGCTCACCTCCGGGACAGCGCACAGATACGCAGTATTTT. This codes for CASSPPGQRTDTQYF.

This sequence joins TRBV7-2 and TRBJ1-1; D gene uncertain. Trimming took 3 bases from V and 0 from J, leaving 14 bases between them. CDR1 is SGHTA, CDR2 FQGNSA, per germline. The CDR3 extends over 16 amino acids. This CDR3 reads CASSLGSRGVNTEAFF. The CDR3 DNA reads as TGTGCCAGCAGCTTGGGGTCTCGGGGTGTGAACACTGAAGCTTTCTTT.

V usage is TRBV7-8 and J usage is TRBJ2-7; TRBD2 matches 7 bases. Germline V lookup: CDR1 SGHVS, CDR2 FQNEAQ. J gave up 4 bases and V 4 bases, and 10 bases lay outside the gene matches. The CDR3 is 15 amino acids. The CDR3 loop reads CASSSLREISYEQYF. CDR3 in DNA: TGTGCCAGCAGCTCCCTGCGGGAGATTAGTTACGAGCAGTACTTC.

The rearrangement uses TRBV5-1 and TRBJ2-2; TRBD1 agrees at 12 bases. The V segment lost 4 bases and the J segment 0 bases; nucleotides outside the gene matches: 4. CDR1 and CDR2 (germline): SGHRS, YFSETQ. The CDR3 is made up of 17 amino acids. Here the CDR3 DNA reads TGCGCCAGCAGCCCCGGGACAGGGGGCTCGAACACCGGGGAGCTGTTTTTT. Its protein is CASSPGTGGSNTGELFF. The full variable domain, in which reference TRBV5-1 and TRBJ2-2 provide the parts outside the CDR3, is KAGVTQTPRYLIKTRGQQVTLSCSPISGHRSVSWYQQTPGQGLQFLFEYFSETQRNKGNFPGRFSGRQFSNSRSEMNVSTLELGDSALYLCASSPGTGGSNTGELFFGEGSRLTVL.

This sequence joins TRBV29-1 and TRBJ1-1; D call uncertain. V was pared by 7 bases and J by 1 base, with 10 bases between. The CDR3 has 12 amino acids. CDR1 is SQVTM, CDR2 ANQGSEA, per germline. The CDR3 loop reads CSARPRNTEAFF. CDR3 nucleotide sequence: TGCAGCGCCCGACCCAGGAACACTGAAGCTTTCTTT. Together with reference TRBV29-1 and TRBJ1-1, the CDR3 gives the full variable domain: SAVISQKPSRDICQRGTSLTIQCQVDSQVTMMFWYRQQPGQSLTLIATANQGSEATYESGFVIDKFPISRPNLTFSTLTVSNMSPEDSSIYLCSARPRNTEAFFGQGTRLTVV.

This chain uses TRBV4-2 with TRBJ2-7, with D possibly matching TRBD1 (5 bases). V lost 1 base and J 1 base, leaving 11 bases between the germline ends. The germline V gene has CDR1 LGHNA and CDR2 YNFKEQ. The CDR3 spans 15 residues. The CDR3 DNA is TGTGCCAGCAGCCAAGGAGACAGCGAGTCCTACGAGCAGTACTTC. Protein product: CASSQGDSESYEQYF.

In its sample, this clone was seen a few times. The V and J genes are TRBV28 and TRBJ1-2, with 8 bases lining up with TRBD1. The CDR3 is made up of 12 amino acids. Germline V gene sequence: CDR1 MDHEN, CDR2 SYDVKM. V was pared by 8 bases and J by 5 bases, with 4 bases of the junction left unmatched. CDR3 nucleotides: TGTGCCAGCCAGACAGGGGAGTATGGCTACACCTTC. It specifies CASQTGEYGYTF.

The chain links TRBV4-2 to TRBJ1-1; D remains unclear. The CDR3 totals 14 residues. CDR1 and CDR2 (germline): LGHNA, YNFKEQ. The V gene lost 4 bases and the J gene lost 2 bases, with 11 bases spanning the gap. Written as DNA, the CDR3 is TGTGCCAGCAGCCTTTTTCCAGAAAACACTGAAGCTTTCTTT. It codes for CASSLFPENTEAFF.

The chain combines TRBV19 with TRBJ2-4; 7 bases fit TRBD1. The CDR3 has 14 amino acids. The germline V gene encodes CDR1 LNHDA and CDR2 SQIVND (reference sequence). J gave up 1 base and V 5 bases, and 2 bases lay outside the gene matches. CDR3 region: CASSLQGAKNIQYF. CDR3 in DNA: TGTGCCAGTAGTTTACAGGGGGCCAAAAACATTCAGTACTTC.

As to this clone: This sample includes further DNA sequences coding for the same CDR3. V usage is TRBV5-1 and J usage is TRBJ1-5; a weak D match, TRBD1 (6 bases). V lost 0 bases and J 4 bases, leaving 8 bases between the germline ends. The CDR3 extends over 14 amino acids. Germline V gene sequence: CDR1 SGHRS, CDR2 YFSETQ. The CDR3 loop reads CASSLEGGNQPQHF. CDR3 bases: TGCGCCAGCAGCTTGGAGGGGGGTAATCAGCCCCAGCATTTT.

There are a few counts of this clone. V is TRBV5-8 and J is TRBJ2-1; TRBD1 matches at 10 bases. Germline trimming cut 4 bases from V and 8 bases from J; bases unmatched to any gene: 9. CDR3 length: 15 residues. In germline, CDR1 is SGHTS, CDR2 YDEGEE. The CDR3 nucleotides are TGTGCCAGCAGCCTCCGGGACAGGGGTTGGGATGAGCAGTTCTTC. As protein: CASSLRDRGWDEQFF.

V is TRBV7-9 and J is TRBJ2-7; 10 bases are shared with TRBD1. The germline V gene encodes CDR1 SEHNR and CDR2 FQNEAQ (reference sequence). Losses at the gene ends were 4 bases for V and 5 bases for J; bases not matched to a gene: 8. This CDR3 comprises 15 residues. The CDR3: CASSSPGQGSNEQYF. The CDR3 DNA sequence: TGTGCCAGCAGCTCTCCGGGACAGGGGTCCAACGAGCAGTACTTC.

V gene TRBV11-3 combines with J gene TRBJ2-1, with TRBD2 as a possible D gene (5 bases). Germline CDR1 reads SGHNT; CDR2 reads YENEEA. The V and J ends lost 0 bases and 8 bases respectively, with 14 bases between them. This CDR3 is built from 15 residues. In DNA, the CDR3 is TGTGCCAGCAGCTTAGATCATATGCTAGCCGATGAGCAGTTCTTC. It codes for CASSLDHMLADEQFF.

The rearrangement uses TRBV10-3 and TRBJ2-3; possibly TRBD2 for D (6 bases). CDR3 length: 16 amino acids. V was shortened by 3 bases and J by 4 bases, with 17 bases between the two germline ends. The V gene's germline CDR1 is ENHRY and CDR2 SYGVKD. The CDR3 protein is CAISDWDRGDADTQYF. CDR3 DNA: TGTGCCATCAGTGATTGGGACCGCGGGGACGCAGATACGCAGTATTTT.

The V gene is TRBV7-2, the J gene TRBJ1-1; weak D call: TRBD1 (5 bases). Trimming removed 1 base from V and 1 base from J, with 16 bases in between. Germline lookup yields CDR1 SGHTA and CDR2 FQGNSA. The CDR3 runs 17 residues. The CDR3 loop reads CASSLGGAGPRNTEAFF. In DNA, the CDR3 is TGTGCCAGCAGCTTAGGTGGGGCAGGGCCAAGGAACACTGAAGCTTTCTTT.

V is TRBV5-1 and J is TRBJ2-2; D gene uncertain. The CDR3 extends over 13 amino acids. The germline V gene encodes CDR1 SGHRS and CDR2 YFSETQ. V was shortened by 0 bases and J by 8 bases, with 8 bases between the two germline ends. The CDR3 spells CASSLGERGELFF. CDR3 coding DNA: TGCGCCAGCAGCTTGGGCGAACGTGGGGAGCTGTTTTTT. The full variable domain, completed using reference TRBV5-1 and TRBJ2-2, is KAGVTQTPRYLIKTRGQQVTLSCSPISGHRSVSWYQQTPGQGLQFLFEYFSETQRNKGNFPGRFSGRQFSNSRSEMNVSTLELGDSALYLCASSLGERGELFFGEGSRLTVL.

The gene calls are TRBV5-1 and TRBJ2-3; D call uncertain. CDR1 SGHRS and CDR2 YFSETQ come from the germline V gene. This CDR3 contains 14 residues. Trimming shortened V by 0 bases and J by 1 base, and 6 bases separated the two germline ends. The CDR3 nucleotides are TGCGCCAGCAGCTTGGCGACGGGCACAGATACGCAGTATTTT. It translates to CASSLATGTDTQYF.

This clone appeared a single time. This sequence joins TRBV3-1 (or the pseudogene TRBV3-2) and TRBJ2-3; a possible D gene is TRBD2 (6 bases). Trimming stripped 1 base from V and 1 base from J, with 12 bases between. Germline V gives CDR1 LGHDT, CDR2 YNNKEL (reference sequence). The CDR3 extends over 16 amino acids. CDR3 bases: TGTGCCAGCAGCCAAGTGGGGAGGTTGGGCACAGATACGCAGTATTTT. It codes for CASSQVGRLGTDTQYF.

The chain employs TRBV14 and TRBJ1-2; 7 positions match TRBD1. Germline assignment: CDR1 SGHDN and CDR2 FVKESK. After removal of 2 bases from V and 3 bases from J, the junction contained 9 bases not matched to a gene. The CDR3 runs to 16 residues. Here the CDR3 reads CASSQQTGTIHYGYTF. The CDR3 DNA reads TGTGCCAGCAGCCAACAGACAGGGACCATCCACTATGGCTACACCTTC.